This TCR beta chain stems from a study of cytomegalovirus exposure and HLA in healthy donors. Concerning this clone: What it binds is unknown.

The CDR3 runs to 14 residues. V shed 7 bases and J 7 bases; nucleotides not matched to a gene: 12. CDR1 GTSNPN and CDR2 SVGIG come from the germline V gene (reference sequence). General study results and limits: Relative to the approximately 680-donor mean, N-insertions were reportedly fewer in an Asian-associated ancestry cluster in a later analysis.

The study ran its PCR with 60 Vbeta and 13 Jbeta primers. Only in-frame clones appear in the TCRdb table, and some are missing; sequencing was by immunoSEQ multiplex PCR. The table lists roughly 150,000 clones, over 70% of them singletons. Material: PBMCs. The chain recombines TRBV30 with TRBJ2-2; 7 positions agree with TRBD1. The sequence was collected from a male donor in good health and CMV-seronegative. The CDR3 region has the DNA TGTGCCTTAAACAGGGGATCTCATATCGGGGAGCTGTTTTTT. It codes for CALNRGSHIGELFF.